Here is one T cell receptor beta chain with its context. Its antigen remains undetermined. Base qualities are missing; no much larger clone stands one base away. What the time point label conveys for this sample: baseline before first vaccination. Vaccinee samples were obtained from the UK trials COV001 and COV002, which included a single-blind randomized controlled phase 2/3 trial of AZD1222 (ChAdOx1 nCoV-19) in healthy adults. For TCRbeta chain sequencing, PBMC samples from trial participants were taken at day 0 and at day 28 after the second dose. The CDR3 contains 16 residues, cysteine and phenylalanine counted. Left in the record is the CDR3 DNA by itself, 48 bases read in frame from the first base. CDR1 and CDR2, per the germline V gene, are KGHDR and SFDVKD. At the junction V is shortened by 4 bases and J by 3 bases, with 17 bases in between. The CDR3 regions of human TCRbeta chains were subjected to immunosequencing. Regarding the original processing steps: TCRs in the repertoires were compared against a reference library of SARS-CoV-2-specific TCRs that had been generated with the MIRA antigen-specificity platform. Breadth meant the fraction of unique TCRs that were SARS-CoV-2-associated, whereas depth meant the fraction of total T cells that were SARS-CoV-2-associated. Using the MIRA data, each spike-specific TCR was mapped to the spike region that the TCR reacts to and placed in a CD4 or CD8 class. Log10-transformed breadth and depth values were compared by one-way ANOVA with Sidak's multiple comparisons tests. TCRdb provides this immuneACCESS table in a form limited to in-frame rearrangements. Some clones are lacking; in checked studies, under half of them reflect an unresolved V gene, and why the rest are absent is not known. The D gene and trimming were derived from the DNA, and the V and J assignments and clone size from that table. This sample gives 75,000 to 100,000 clones in total; 90% of them show up just once. The ten top clones hold roughly 24% of the sample.

The sample originates from a study of T cell responses to AZD1222 COVID-19 vaccine (dated by TCRdb to the early 2020s). For the study in its entirety: AZD1222 recipients with second doses at about 4 weeks or about 12 weeks were pooled, because spike-specific TCR depth and breadth did not differ between schedules. Trial participants were enrolled into age subgroups of 18-55, 56-69 and 70-plus years, which contained approximately 150, 28 and 58 TCR-sequenced participants, respectively. TCR sequencing was performed for about 250 trial participants, of whom around 210 were given two doses of AZD1222 and some 26 were given two doses of MenACWY control vaccine.

Study-wide conclusions, independent of this receptor: Nearly half of unique spike-specific TCRs reportedly recognized epitopes outside regions mutated in the B.1.351 and B.1.1.7 variants. Spike-specific TCR breadth and depth rose significantly after two AZD1222 doses compared with day 0 and with MenACWY recipients. Participants were mostly white British, with more females than males. The authors suggested clonal diversity may have been underestimated. Conclusions about previously exposed vaccinees are limited because only a handful of AZD1222 recipients were SARS-CoV-2 seropositive at baseline. Vaccine-associated CD4 TCRs spanned the whole spike protein, with dominant responses in regions 160-218 and 743-854. Because no samples from the day 14 peak response were available, repertoires could be characterized only after the peak T cell response. In the small 56-69-year group, the increase in depth fell short of significance, most likely because of low power.

Recombination connected TRBV24-1 to TRBJ2-5; D gene: possibly TRBD2, on 6 matching bases. Sequenced here: peripheral blood, sampled on day 0 of AZD1222 vaccination. The origin of this receptor is an adult in good health. The sequenced DNA: TGTGCCACCAGTGAGGCTCGGGGGTTTGGGGAAGAGACCCAGTACTTC. Its amino acids are CATSEARGFGEETQYF.